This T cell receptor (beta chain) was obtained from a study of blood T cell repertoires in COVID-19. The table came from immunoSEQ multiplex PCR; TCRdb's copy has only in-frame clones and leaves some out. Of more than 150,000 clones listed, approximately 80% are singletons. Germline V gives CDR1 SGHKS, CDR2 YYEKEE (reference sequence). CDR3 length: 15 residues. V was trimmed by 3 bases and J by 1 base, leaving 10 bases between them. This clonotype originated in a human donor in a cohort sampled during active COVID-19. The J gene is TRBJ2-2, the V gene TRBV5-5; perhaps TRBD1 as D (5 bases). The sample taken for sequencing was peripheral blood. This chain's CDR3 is CASSSQGLNTGELFF. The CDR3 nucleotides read TGTGCCAGCAGCTCCCAGGGCCTGAACACCGGGGAGCTGTTTTTT.